What follows are 25 T cell receptor beta chains derived from one specimen sequenced in a study of long-term antiretroviral therapy in people with HIV. The assay used was immunoSEQ (version v3.0), run at survey level. Clones were read by immunoSEQ multiplex PCR, and TCRdb kept only the in-frame ones, dropping some. The sample lists some 20,000 clones, about 70% occurring once. The sequencing here drew on unsorted PBMCs, taken 0.5 years before starting antiretroviral therapy. Source of these receptors: a man aged 18 to 30 with HIV.

CDR3 sequence (DNA): TGTGCCAGCAGCTTAAGCAGGGAGGATGAAAAACTGTTTTTT. It codes for CASSLSREDEKLFF. The chain carries TRBV5-6 and TRBJ1-4, with D perhaps TRBD1 (5 bases). The CDR3 runs 14 residues. V was pared by 2 bases and J by 6 bases, with 11 bases between. Germline V gives CDR1 SGHDT, CDR2 YYEEEE.

The rearrangement joins TRBV27 to TRBJ1-1; D is uncertain. Germline V gene data show CDR1 as MNHEY and CDR2 as SMNVEV (reference sequence). V shed 4 bases and J shed 5 bases, with 8 bases lying between them. CDR3 size: 12 residues. The DNA for the CDR3 is TGTGCCAGCAGTTGGGGTGGGACTGAAGCTTTCTTT. Amino acids: CASSWGGTEAFF.

This chain connects TRBV5-1 to TRBJ2-3, with TRBD1 matching 10 bases. Germline V CDR1 and CDR2: SGHRS, YFSETQ. After removal of 4 bases from V and 4 bases from J, the junction contained 9 bases not matched to a gene. This CDR3 has 16 amino acids. In DNA, the CDR3 is TGCGCCAGCAGCAAACTTGACAGGGGGCTAGCAGATACGCAGTATTTT. Translated, it gives CASSKLDRGLADTQYF.

CDR3 in amino acids: CASSPGQSTNEKLFF. DNA for the CDR3: TGTGCCAGCAGCCCGGGACAGTCAACTAATGAAAAACTGTTTTTT. The chain recombines TRBV7-2 with TRBJ1-4; TRBD1 agrees at 7 bases. The CDR3 runs to 15 residues. V dropped 5 bases and J dropped 0; count of bases not matched to a gene: 3. Germline values: CDR1 SGHTA, CDR2 FQGNSA.

This sequence joins TRBV2 and TRBJ1-4; D gene ambiguous. CDR3 length: 13 residues. V lost 7 bases and J lost 6, with 12 bases in between. CDR1 and CDR2 (germline): SNHLY, FYNNEI. CDR3: CASMRKGDEKLFF. Here the CDR3 DNA reads TGTGCCAGCATGCGGAAGGGTGATGAAAAACTGTTTTTT. Full variable domain (remainder filled in from reference TRBV2 and TRBJ1-4): EPEVTQTPSHQVTQMGQEVILRCVPISNHLYFYWYRQILGQKVEFLVSFYNNEISEKSEIFDDQFSVERPDGSNFTLKIRSTKLEDSAMYFCASMRKGDEKLFFGSGTQLSVL.

The chain employs TRBV4-1 and TRBJ1-4; D not resolved. CDR3 size: 16 residues. Germline V gene sequence: CDR1 MGHRA, CDR2 YSYEKL. V shed 3 bases and J shed 3 bases, with 14 bases lying between them. The CDR3 is CASSQVPNSANEKLFF. In DNA form, the CDR3 reads TGCGCCAGCAGCCAGGTTCCTAACTCAGCTAATGAAAAACTGTTTTTT.

The J gene is TRBJ1-3, the V gene TRBV4-1; D gene ambiguous. This CDR3 is 15 amino acids long. Per germline, CDR1 MGHRA and CDR2 YSYEKL. V was cut by 1 base and J by 4 bases, with 11 bases left in between. DNA for the CDR3: TGCGCCAGCAGCCAAGTTTCAGATCCAGGAAACACCATATATTTT. The encoded protein is CASSQVSDPGNTIYF.

This chain links TRBV7-2 with TRBJ2-7; D perhaps matches TRBD1 (6 bases). Germline lookup yields CDR1 SGHTA and CDR2 FQGNSA. This CDR3 spans 14 amino acids. The ends were cut back, 1 base at V and 6 bases at J, with 13 bases in the middle. The CDR3, as DNA: TGTGCCAGCAGCTTAGATTTTAGGGGGTTCGAGCAGTACTTC. This codes for CASSLDFRGFEQYF.

CDR3 loop: CASTYTGTANTGELFF. The CDR3 region has the DNA TGTGCCAGCACTTATACCGGGACAGCGAACACCGGGGAGCTGTTTTTT. The chain couples TRBV6-5 to TRBJ2-2; 7 bases map to TRBD1. Losses at the gene ends were 7 bases for V and 0 bases for J; bases not matched to a gene: 8. CDR1 MNHEY and CDR2 SVGAGI come from the germline V gene. The CDR3 length is 16 residues.

V and J are TRBV11-2 and TRBJ2-4; 8 positions agree with TRBD2. CDR3 length: 17 amino acids. Losses at the gene ends were 1 base for V and 0 bases for J; bases not matched to a gene: 5. Germline CDR1 is SGHAT and CDR2 is FQNNGV. In DNA, the CDR3 is TGTGCCAGCAGCTTAGTACGCGGGGGGACAGCCAAAAACATTCAGTACTTC. Its protein product is CASSLVRGGTAKNIQYF.

This chain connects TRBV5-6 to TRBJ2-3, with a tentative D call TRBD2 (6 bases). Germline-derived CDR1 and CDR2 are SGHDT and YYEEEE. V gave up 2 bases and J gave up 2 bases, with 12 bases separating them. CDR3 size: 15 residues. The CDR3 reads CASSLGGAYTDTQYF. CDR3 nucleotides: TGTGCCAGCAGCTTAGGCGGGGCTTACACAGATACGCAGTATTTT.

This clone was recorded only once. This chain uses TRBV14 with TRBJ1-1, with D perhaps matching TRBD1 (5 bases). CDR1 and CDR2 (germline): SGHDN, FVKESK. This CDR3 spans 13 amino acids. V shed 5 bases and J shed 2 bases, with 9 bases lying between them. CDR3 coding DNA: TGTGCCAGCAGCGGGGGTGGCAACACTGAAGCTTTCTTT. Amino acids: CASSGGGNTEAFF.

This chain links TRBV19 with TRBJ2-2; 11 bases match TRBD1. Losses at the gene ends were 3 bases for V and 6 bases for J; bases not matched to a gene: 3. Germline lookup yields CDR1 LNHDA and CDR2 SQIVND (reference sequence). This CDR3 contains 15 residues. CDR3 amino acids: CASSIGTGGAGELFF. CDR3 in DNA: TGTGCCAGTAGTATCGGGACAGGGGGGGCCGGGGAGCTGTTTTTT.

This clone has a handful of counts. The chain couples TRBV5-6 to TRBJ2-2; perhaps TRBD2 as D (5 bases). Per the germline V gene, CDR1 is SGHDT and CDR2 is YYEEEE. The CDR3 sequence is 12 residues long. V dropped 4 bases and J dropped 5 bases, with 6 bases sitting between them. CDR3 protein: CASSRRTGELFF. The CDR3, as DNA: TGTGCCAGCAGCAGGAGGACCGGGGAGCTGTTTTTT.

The V and J genes are TRBV5-1 and TRBJ2-5; 9 nucleotides align to TRBD1. CDR1 and CDR2 from the germline V gene are SGHRS and YFSETQ. V shed 5 bases, J shed 1 base, and the junction held 12 bases outside the gene matches. The CDR3 consists of 17 residues. CDR3 sequence reads: CASRHRTGQGLQETQYF. Here the CDR3 DNA reads TGCGCCAGCAGACATCGGACTGGACAGGGGCTCCAAGAGACCCAGTACTTC.

V usage is TRBV7-2 and J usage is TRBJ2-3; D possibly corresponds to TRBD1 (5 bases). Trimming stripped 3 bases from V and 2 bases from J, with 9 bases between. This CDR3 region has 14 residues. Germline V gene lookup returns CDR1 SGHTA and CDR2 FQGNSA. CDR3 DNA sequence: TGTGCCAGCAGCTTGGACATTTCCACAGATACGCAGTATTTT. It translates to CASSLDISTDTQYF. The full variable domain, rest sourced from reference TRBV7-2 and TRBJ2-3, is GAGVSQSPSNKVTEKGKDVELRCDPISGHTALYWYRQSLGQGLEFLIYFQGNSAPDKSGLPSDRFSAERTGGSVSTLTIQRTQQEDSAVYLCASSLDISTDTQYFGPGTRLTVL.

This rearrangement joins TRBV14 to TRBJ2-7; 7 bases map to TRBD1. The J segment lost 0 bases and the V segment lost 1 base, leaving 3 bases of the junction unmatched. The germline V gene encodes CDR1 SGHDN and CDR2 FVKESK. This CDR3 comprises 15 residues. The CDR3 DNA follows: TGTGCCAGCAGCCAAGGACCAGGGGGCTCCTACGAGCAGTACTTC. Translating it yields CASSQGPGGSYEQYF.

The chain is built from TRBV6-4 and TRBJ1-5; D is unclear. CDR3 length equals 16 residues. Germline V gene sequence: CDR1 MRHNA, CDR2 SNTAGT. With 3 bases removed from V and 0 bases from J, the gap between germline ends came to 12 bases. In DNA form, the CDR3 reads TGTGCCAGCAGTGAACGGGGTCAGCTTAGCAATCAGCCCCAGCATTTT. Translated: CASSERGQLSNQPQHF.

The rearrangement uses TRBV27 and TRBJ1-1, with unresolved D. Germline CDR1 MNHEY, CDR2 SMNVEV (reference sequence). This CDR3 has 13 amino acids. V was cut by 6 bases and J by 5 bases, with 13 bases left in between. As DNA, the CDR3 is TGTGCCAGCAGACCCGTGTGGGAAACTGAAGCTTTCTTT. Protein: CASRPVWETEAFF.

The V and J genes are TRBV6-6 and TRBJ2-3, with D unclear. The V gene's germline CDR1 is MNHNY and CDR2 SVGAGI (reference sequence). The CDR3 length is 13 residues. The V and J ends lost 6 bases and 3 bases respectively, with 10 bases between them. CDR3 sequence reads: CASSSLVTDTQYF. CDR3 nucleotide sequence: TGTGCCAGCAGCTCCCTAGTGACAGATACGCAGTATTTT.

This chain uses TRBV5-8 with TRBJ2-3; 8 bases map to TRBD2. This CDR3 is 17 amino acids long. J was trimmed by 2 bases and V by 3 bases; bases with no gene match: 11. Germline CDR1 SGHTS, CDR2 YDEGEE. In nucleotides, the CDR3 is TGTGCCAGCAGCTCCCCGAAAGGTAGCGGGGTCACAGATACGCAGTATTTT. This sequence encodes CASSSPKGSGVTDTQYF.

In this sample, this clone turned up once. The CDR3 here is CASSLTGTVDYGYTF. CDR3 sequence (DNA): TGTGCCAGCAGCTTAACCGGGACCGTGGACTATGGCTACACCTTC. The chain joins TRBV7-9 to TRBJ1-2; weak D call: TRBD1 (5 bases). Trimming shortened V by 2 bases and J by 3 bases, and 13 bases separated the two germline ends. CDR1 is SEHNR and CDR2 is FQNEAQ in the germline V gene (reference sequence). This CDR3 spans 15 amino acids.

This chain joins TRBV14 and TRBJ2-7, with TRBD1 matching 7 bases. The CDR3 contains 16 residues. V shed 3 bases, J shed 2 bases, and the junction held 10 bases outside the gene matches. Looked up from germline, CDR1 is SGHDN and CDR2 is FVKESK. In DNA, the CDR3 is TGTGCCAGCAGCCAGCCGGGACAGAGACAAACCTACGAGCAGTACTTC. This sequence encodes CASSQPGQRQTYEQYF.

CDR3 in amino acids: CASSLYDRGGYEQYF. The CDR3 coding sequence is TGTGCCAGCAGCTTATACGACAGGGGCGGATACGAGCAGTACTTC. V and J are TRBV7-9 and TRBJ2-7; TRBD1 matches 8 bases. Unmatched junction bases numbered 7, after V lost 2 bases and J lost 4 bases. The germline gives CDR1 SEHNR, CDR2 FQNEAQ (reference sequence). CDR3 size: 15 residues.

The chain's CDR3 is CASSYSFALNTEAFF. CDR3 coding DNA: TGTGCCAGCAGTTACAGTTTTGCCTTAAACACTGAAGCTTTCTTT. The gene calls are TRBV6-5 and TRBJ1-1; D gene ambiguous. CDR1 and CDR2 from the germline V gene are MNHEY and SVGAGI. The CDR3 has 15 amino acids. Trimming removed 2 bases from V and 2 bases from J, with 12 bases in between.